The 17 T cell receptor beta chains presented below share a single source sample, sequenced in a study of blood T cells in healthy people across ages. The use of a sample-barcoded 5' primer and a J-beta primer mix characterized a second PCR of roughly 6 to 11 cycles. MiXCR, applied by TCRdb to the 5' RACE reads, yields one record per CDR3 protein. Of about 670,000 distinct CDR3 sequences in the sample, 40% to 50% were seen once. Sequenced input: blood. These receptors originate from a man older than 75 in good health.

Ten or more counts support this clonotype. V usage is TRBV9 and J usage is TRBJ2-7; no clear D gene. V lost 0 bases and J lost 0, with 7 bases in between. The germline CDR1 and CDR2 sequences are SGDLS and YYNGEE. The CDR3 length is 14 residues. The CDR3 loop is CASSVVPHSYEQYF. The DNA of the CDR3 is TGTGCCAGCAGCGTAGTCCCCCACTCCTACGAGCAGTACTTC.

The chain has TRBV20-1 and TRBJ2-7; 9 nucleotides align to TRBD1. The CDR3 length is 18 residues. J gave up 4 bases and V 2 bases, and 18 bases lay outside the gene matches. Germline V CDR1 and CDR2: DFQATT, SNEGSKA (reference sequence). For the CDR3, the DNA is TGCAGTGCTAGATCGGCCGGGACAGGGCAAACTTATTCTTACGAGCAGTACTTC. This sequence encodes CSARSAGTGQTYSYEQYF.

This clonotype was detected once. The V and J genes are TRBV5-1 and TRBJ1-1, with D possibly matching TRBD1 (6 bases). CDR3 length: 14 residues. The ends were cut back, 9 bases at V and 4 bases at J, with 19 bases in the middle. The V gene's germline CDR1 is SGHRS and CDR2 YFSETQ. The CDR3 bases are TGCGCCACCGCCGAGGGGGGGATTCGCACTGAAGCTTTCTTT. Its translation: CATAEGGIRTEAFF.

This clonotype was detected only a few times. The rearrangement uses TRBV29-1 and TRBJ2-5; D might be TRBD1 or TRBD2, each matching 7 bases. Trimming stripped 0 bases from V and 5 bases from J, with 10 bases between. Per the germline V gene, CDR1 is SQVTM and CDR2 is ANQGSEA. The CDR3 is 13 amino acids. CDR3 nucleotide sequence: TGCAGCGTTGAAGACAGGGGGGGGGAGACCCAGTACTTC. Translated: CSVEDRGGETQYF.

This clonotype was seen a few times. The chain carries TRBV6-2 or TRBV6-3 and TRBJ2-3; no reliable D call. The ends were cut back, 7 bases at V and 6 bases at J, with 8 bases in the middle. The germline V gene has CDR1 MNHEY and CDR2 SVGEGT. The CDR3 extends over 11 amino acids. The CDR3 region has the DNA TGTGCCAGCACCTCCGTGGATACGCAGTATTTT. Its translation: CASTSVDTQYF.

V gene TRBV6-1 combines with J gene TRBJ2-1; D uncertain. Germline CDR1 MNHNS, CDR2 SASEGT. V shed 2 bases and J shed 2 bases, with 10 bases lying between them. This CDR3 has 15 amino acids. In nucleotides, the CDR3 is TGTGCCAGCAGTGAATCAATGGGGACCTACAATGAGCAGTTCTTC. It specifies CASSESMGTYNEQFF.

The chain couples TRBV11-2 to TRBJ2-5; perhaps TRBD2 as D (6 bases). Trimming cost V 2 bases and J 2 bases, with 12 bases left between them. The CDR3 is made up of 15 amino acids. Germline CDR1 reads SGHAT; CDR2 reads FQNNGV. The CDR3, as DNA: TGTGCCAGCAGCTTACAGGGAGGCCATCAAGAGACCCAGTACTTC. Translated, it gives CASSLQGGHQETQYF. The full variable domain, in which reference TRBV11-2 and TRBJ2-5 provide the parts outside the CDR3, is EAGVAQSPRYKIIEKRQSVAFWCNPISGHATLYWYQQILGQGPKLLIQFQNNGVVDDSQLPKDRFSAERLKGVDSTLKIQPAKLEDSAVYLCASSLQGGHQETQYFGPGTRLLVL.

This clonotype was observed a few times. The J gene is TRBJ2-6, the V gene TRBV9, with 8 bases lining up with TRBD1. The V and J ends lost 0 bases and 3 bases, in that order; junction bases with no gene match: 8. The CDR3 is 18 residues long. Germline values: CDR1 SGDLS, CDR2 YYNGEE. CDR3 nucleotides: TGTGCCAGCAGCGTAGGTGACAGGGGCGCTCTTGGGGCCAACGTCCTGACTTTC. Translation gives CASSVGDRGALGANVLTF.

With respect to this clonotype: At one of its ends the junction is not consistent with the germline gene, which may arise from a read error. This chain connects TRBV6-2 or TRBV6-3 to TRBJ1-2; D not certain. This CDR3 has 17 residues. Germline V lookup: CDR1 MNHEY, CDR2 SVGEGT. CDR3 coding DNA: TGTGCCAGCAGTTTCATGATTAGAGGGTCGACTAACTATGGCTGCACCTTC. It translates to CASSFMIRGSTNYGCTF.

The chain is built from TRBV18 and TRBJ2-4; a possible D gene is TRBD1 (8 bases). Near its end, the DNA agrees better with TRBJ2-7, so the J call may be wrong. Looked up from germline, CDR1 is KGHSH and CDR2 is LQKENI. This CDR3 is 14 amino acids long. The CDR3 DNA reads TGTGCCAGCTCTCAGGACAGGGAGGGAGGCGAGCAGTACTTC. Its protein product is CASSQDREGGEQYF.

In its sample, this clonotype was seen a few times. The CDR3 sequence: CASSRRDRVYNEQFF. DNA for the CDR3: TGTGCCAGCAGCCGTCGGGACAGGGTCTACAATGAGCAGTTCTTC. The chain uses TRBV6-2 or TRBV6-3 and TRBJ2-1; TRBD1 matches 9 bases. Per the germline V gene, CDR1 is MNHEY and CDR2 is SVGEGT. The CDR3 has 15 amino acids. J gave up 3 bases and V 6 bases, and 6 bases lay outside the gene matches.

The chain carries TRBV6-2 or TRBV6-3 and TRBJ1-2, with D perhaps matching TRBD1 (5 bases). CDR3 length: 17 residues. V dropped 6 bases and J dropped 0 bases, with 20 bases sitting between them. Germline V gene data show CDR1 as MNHEY and CDR2 as SVGEGT. As DNA, the CDR3 is TGTGCCAGCAGCCAAGCCGTTAGACGGACAACTAACTATGGCTACACCTTC. It translates to CASSQAVRRTTNYGYTF.

This clonotype has just one count. The chain recombines TRBV5-4 with TRBJ2-1; TRBD2 aligns across 12 bases. Germline loops: CDR1 SGHNT, CDR2 YYREEE (reference sequence). V lost 3 bases, J lost 13 bases, and 20 bases stayed unmatched. The CDR3 runs 18 residues. The CDR3 nucleotides read TGTGCCAGCAGCTCGTATGGACTAGCGGGACGGGGGGGAGAGACCCAGTTCTTC. Its translation: CASSSYGLAGRGGETQFF.

This clonotype was counted between two and nine times. The chain couples TRBV6-6 to TRBJ2-7; either TRBD1 or TRBD2 may supply D (6 bases each). V was cut by 0 bases and J by 5 bases, with 11 bases left in between. Germline CDR1 and CDR2: MNHNY and SVGAGI (reference sequence). This CDR3 has 14 amino acids. The CDR3 spells CASSYSRGDHEQYF. CDR3 coding DNA: TGTGCCAGCAGTTACTCTAGGGGGGACCACGAGCAGTACTTC.

A few counts support this clonotype. The chain recombines TRBV29-1 with TRBJ2-7, with 9 bases that match TRBD1. The CDR3 sequence is 15 residues long. After removal of 6 bases from V and 3 bases from J, the junction contained 12 bases not matched to a gene. Germline V gene data show CDR1 as SQVTM and CDR2 as ANQGSEA. The CDR3 DNA is TGCAGCGTGATACCGGGACAGGGTACTCTCTACGAGCAGTACTTC. Its translation: CSVIPGQGTLYEQYF.

This chain uses TRBV10-3 with TRBJ2-1, with 7 bases aligning to TRBD1. The CDR3 contains 14 residues. V was clipped by 5 bases and J by 7 bases; unmatched bases: 8. Germline lookup yields CDR1 ENHRY and CDR2 SYGVKD. The CDR3 is CAISIGQVGNEQFF. The CDR3 nucleotides read TGTGCCATCAGTATAGGACAGGTGGGGAATGAGCAGTTCTTC.

The gene calls are TRBV19 and TRBJ1-6; 10 nucleotides match TRBD1. The CDR3 covers 13 residues. The V segment lost 10 bases and the J segment 11 bases; nucleotides outside the gene matches: 8. CDR1 and CDR2 from the germline V gene are LNHDA and SQIVND (reference sequence). Here the CDR3 reads CATGQGVSPPLHF. The CDR3 DNA sequence: TGTGCCACCGGACAGGGGGTATCTCCACCCCTCCACTTT.